These 23 T cell receptor beta chains originate from one sample sequenced in a study of cytomegalovirus exposure and HLA in healthy donors. PCR employed 60 Vbeta and 13 Jbeta primers. Libraries were prepared by immunoSEQ multiplex PCR; TCRdb keeps only in-frame clonotypes and omits some of them. This table has 45,000 to 60,000 clones, about three quarters appearing once. The sample comprised PBMCs. The source of these receptors is a man aged 18 to 35 in good health and CMV-seronegative.

The rearrangement joins TRBV29-1 to TRBJ2-1, with 7 bases that match TRBD1. CDR3 length: 17 amino acids. The ends lost 6 bases at V and 0 bases at J; junction bases unmatched: 14. Germline CDR1 and CDR2: SQVTM and ANQGSEA. This CDR3 reads CSVLTRGGRSSYNEQFF. CDR3 in DNA: TGCAGCGTCCTGACCAGAGGGGGCCGAAGCTCCTACAATGAGCAGTTCTTC.

This clone has just one count. This sequence joins TRBV7-8 and TRBJ1-5, with a weak D call TRBD1 (5 bases). V was trimmed by 6 bases and J by 3 bases, leaving 15 bases between them. This CDR3 has 15 residues. Germline values: CDR1 SGHVS, CDR2 FQNEAQ. CDR3 protein: CASSMSGANNQPQHF. DNA for the CDR3: TGTGCCAGCAGTATGAGTGGGGCCAACAATCAGCCCCAGCATTTT.

This rearrangement joins TRBV28 to TRBJ1-6, with D uncertain. The CDR3 spans 12 residues. CDR1 MDHEN and CDR2 SYDVKM come from the germline V gene. V lost 7 bases and J 9 bases, leaving 10 bases between the germline ends. The CDR3 region is CASTTSGSPLHF. The CDR3 DNA is TGTGCCAGCACTACCTCGGGTTCACCCCTCCACTTT. Filled out from reference TRBV28 and TRBJ1-6, the complete variable domain reads DVKVTQSSRYLVKRTGEKVFLECVQDMDHENMFWYRQDPGLGLRLIYFSYDVKMKEKGDIPEGYSVSREKKERFSLILESASTNQTSMYLCASTTSGSPLHFGNGTRLTVT.

This clone was picked up a small number of times. The chain employs TRBV10-3 and TRBJ2-1; maybe TRBD2 (5 bases). In germline, CDR1 is ENHRY, CDR2 SYGVKD. Trimming took 7 bases from V and 0 from J, leaving 7 bases between them. The CDR3 has 13 residues. This CDR3 reads CAITGSSYNEQFF. In DNA, the CDR3 is TGTGCCATCACTGGGAGCTCCTACAATGAGCAGTTCTTC.

There are a few counts of this clone. V is TRBV10-2 and J is TRBJ2-7, with 7 bases lining up with TRBD1. The J segment lost 7 bases and the V segment lost 8 bases, leaving 8 bases of the junction unmatched. Germline values: CDR1 WSHSY, CDR2 SAAADI. The CDR3 sequence is 12 residues long. The DNA of the CDR3 is TGCGCCAGCCAACAGGGGCCAGGGGAGCAGTACTTC. Translating it yields CASQQGPGEQYF.

CDR3 region: CASSLTPGETQYF. As DNA, the CDR3 is TGTGCCAGCAGCTTGACCCCCGGGGAGACCCAGTACTTC. This chain uses TRBV7-6 with TRBJ2-5; no definite D call. Trimming cost V 3 bases and J 5 bases, with 10 bases left between them. The CDR3 runs to 13 residues. The germline CDR1 and CDR2 sequences are SGHVS and FNYEAQ.

This clone was recorded a few times. The J gene is TRBJ1-1, the V gene TRBV2; weak D call: TRBD1 (5 bases). Germline CDR1 SNHLY, CDR2 FYNNEI. This CDR3 comprises 12 residues. This CDR3 is CATRGEGTEAFF. In DNA, the CDR3 is TGTGCAACTCGGGGGGAGGGCACTGAAGCTTTCTTT. The full variable domain, its missing parts supplied by reference TRBV2 and TRBJ1-1, is EPEVTQTPSHQVTQMGQEVILRCVPISNHLYFYWYRQILGQKVEFLVSFYNNEISEKSEIFDDQFSVERPDGSNFTLKIRSTKLEDSAMYFCATRGEGTEAFFGQGTRLTVV.

This chain joins TRBV6-4 and TRBJ2-1, with 12 bases identical to TRBD2. Germline V lookup: CDR1 MRHNA, CDR2 SNTAGT. Losses at the gene ends were 6 bases for V and 7 bases for J; bases not matched to a gene: 4. The CDR3 spans 14 residues. The CDR3, as DNA: TGTGCCAGCAGCCGACTAGCGGGAGATAATGAGCAGTTCTTC. Encoded protein: CASSRLAGDNEQFF.

This clone was counted a few times. In nucleotides, the CDR3 is TGTGCCAGCAGTTACGGTCTAGCAGGTGATACGCAGTATTTT. Its translation is CASSYGLAGDTQYF. This rearrangement joins TRBV6-5 to TRBJ2-3, with D possibly TRBD2 on 5 matching bases. Germline-derived CDR1 and CDR2 are MNHEY and SVGAGI. Trimming shortened V by 2 bases and J by 6 bases, and 12 bases separated the two germline ends. The length of the CDR3 is 14 residues.

The chain uses TRBV28 and TRBJ2-5; tentative D call: TRBD2 (6 bases). CDR3 length: 13 residues. The V and J ends lost 6 bases and 4 bases respectively, with 12 bases between them. Germline loops: CDR1 MDHEN, CDR2 SYDVKM. This CDR3 reads CASRNPGVETQYF. The CDR3 bases are TGTGCCAGCAGGAACCCGGGGGTAGAGACCCAGTACTTC.

This chain joins TRBV4-2 and TRBJ2-1; D gene uncertain. V was cut by 8 bases and J by 5 bases, with 7 bases left in between. Per the germline V gene, CDR1 is LGHNA and CDR2 is YNFKEQ. CDR3 length: 11 residues. DNA of the CDR3: TGTGCCAGCGGCGACAACAATGAGCAGTTCTTC. It is translated as CASGDNNEQFF.

This chain joins TRBV5-4 and TRBJ1-6; no firm D call. The germline V and J ends were trimmed by 0 bases and 9 bases, with 7 bases remaining between them. The CDR3 spans 13 residues. In germline, CDR1 is SGHNT, CDR2 YYREEE (reference sequence). CDR3 DNA sequence: TGTGCCAGCAGCTTGGCGGAGGGTTCACCCCTCCACTTT. Encoded protein: CASSLAEGSPLHF.

The chain has TRBV2 and TRBJ2-1; 15 bases agree with TRBD2. Trimming cost V 6 bases and J 6 bases; bases outside gene matches: 6. There are 16 residues in the CDR3. CDR1 is SNHLY and CDR2 is FYNNEI in the germline V gene. This CDR3 is CASRARTSGRGNEQFF. The CDR3 nucleotides are TGTGCCAGCAGGGCCCGGACTAGCGGGAGGGGCAATGAGCAGTTCTTC.

This clone has only a few counts. The chain uses TRBV7-2 and TRBJ1-5, with D tentatively TRBD1 (5 bases). Germline lookup yields CDR1 SGHTA and CDR2 FQGNSA. The CDR3 extends over 16 amino acids. V gave up 1 base and J gave up 2 bases, with 12 bases separating them. CDR3: CASSLVGGGGNQPQHF. The CDR3, as DNA: TGTGCCAGCAGCTTAGTGGGGGGTGGGGGCAATCAGCCCCAGCATTTT.

This clone was seen more than once but under ten times. J is TRBJ2-3 and V is TRBV2; 13 bases fit TRBD2. Germline V CDR1 and CDR2: SNHLY, FYNNEI. CDR3 length: 16 residues. J lost 9 bases, V lost 6 bases, and 12 bases had no gene match. This CDR3 reads CASRDPGLAGSDTQYF. The CDR3 DNA reads TGTGCCAGCAGGGACCCGGGACTAGCGGGATCTGACACGCAGTATTTT.

The J gene is TRBJ2-5, the V gene TRBV4-3, with 7 bases lining up with TRBD1. Germline assignment: CDR1 LGHNA and CDR2 YSLEER. V shed 0 bases, J shed 5 bases, and the junction held 6 bases outside the gene matches. The CDR3 spans 15 residues. The CDR3: CASSQDFPTGETQYF. The CDR3 DNA is TGCGCCAGCAGCCAAGACTTTCCGACAGGGGAGACCCAGTACTTC.

The chain recombines TRBV5-1 with TRBJ1-2, with TRBD1 as a possible D gene (5 bases). Germline CDR1 is SGHRS and CDR2 is YFSETQ. Trimming stripped 1 base from V and 8 bases from J, with 15 bases between. The CDR3 is 14 amino acids. The chain's CDR3 is CASSLLQGSRGYTF. CDR3 sequence (DNA): TGCGCCAGCAGCTTGTTGCAGGGCTCTAGGGGCTACACCTTC.

The V and J genes are TRBV9 and TRBJ2-1; a weak D match, TRBD2 (6 bases). The V end lost 0 bases, the J end lost 9 bases, and 10 bases lay between the germline ends. This CDR3 spans 13 amino acids. Germline V CDR1 and CDR2: SGDLS, YYNGEE. This CDR3 reads CASSVAGVGEQFF. The CDR3 nucleotides are TGTGCCAGCAGCGTAGCGGGGGTGGGTGAGCAGTTCTTC. Complete variable domain (other parts from reference TRBV9 and TRBJ2-1): DSGVTQTPKHLITATGQRVTLRCSPRSGDLSVYWYQQSLDQGLQFLIQYYNGEERAKGNILERFSAQQFPDLHSELNLSSLELGDSALYFCASSVAGVGEQFFGPGTRLTVL.

The V and J genes are TRBV6-5 and TRBJ2-5; 7 bases align to TRBD1. The trim removed 7 bases at V and 5 bases at J, leaving 10 bases unmatched. The CDR3 contains 14 residues. CDR1 and CDR2 (germline): MNHEY, SVGAGI. The CDR3 protein is CASKSVGGSETQYF. CDR3 coding DNA: TGTGCCAGCAAGTCAGTAGGGGGCAGTGAGACCCAGTACTTC.

The chain uses TRBV5-1 and TRBJ1-6; D might be TRBD1 (5 bases). This CDR3 is 14 amino acids long. CDR1 and CDR2 from the germline V gene are SGHRS and YFSETQ. Trimming left V 7 bases short and J 6 bases short, with 14 bases between. This CDR3 reads CASRGSPPNSPLHF. The CDR3 bases are TGCGCCAGCCGGGGGAGTCCACCTAATTCACCCCTCCACTTT.

This clone was counted a single time. Here the CDR3 reads CASSEAGRNTEAFF. As DNA, the CDR3 is TGTGCCAGCAGTGAAGCGGGCAGAAACACTGAAGCTTTCTTT. V and J are TRBV6-1 and TRBJ1-1; unclear D gene. The CDR3 runs 14 residues. Germline-derived CDR1 and CDR2 are MNHNS and SASEGT. The V and J ends lost 0 bases and 2 bases respectively, with 7 bases between them.

This sequence joins TRBV29-1 and TRBJ2-1; possible D gene TRBD1, 5 bases. The germline V and J ends were trimmed by 6 bases and 8 bases, with 11 bases remaining between them. Germline CDR1 SQVTM, CDR2 ANQGSEA. The CDR3 runs 11 residues. The CDR3, as DNA: TGCAGCGTACAAGGGGATCATGAGCAGTTCTTC. Translating gives CSVQGDHEQFF.

The chain is built from TRBV9 and TRBJ2-1; 12 bases match TRBD2. CDR1 SGDLS and CDR2 YYNGEE come from the germline V gene. There are 15 residues in the CDR3. Trimming at V came to 3 bases and at J to 5 bases, leaving 3 bases not matched to a gene. This CDR3 reads CASSEGLAGNNEQFF. The CDR3 DNA sequence: TGTGCCAGCAGCGAGGGACTAGCGGGCAACAATGAGCAGTTCTTC.